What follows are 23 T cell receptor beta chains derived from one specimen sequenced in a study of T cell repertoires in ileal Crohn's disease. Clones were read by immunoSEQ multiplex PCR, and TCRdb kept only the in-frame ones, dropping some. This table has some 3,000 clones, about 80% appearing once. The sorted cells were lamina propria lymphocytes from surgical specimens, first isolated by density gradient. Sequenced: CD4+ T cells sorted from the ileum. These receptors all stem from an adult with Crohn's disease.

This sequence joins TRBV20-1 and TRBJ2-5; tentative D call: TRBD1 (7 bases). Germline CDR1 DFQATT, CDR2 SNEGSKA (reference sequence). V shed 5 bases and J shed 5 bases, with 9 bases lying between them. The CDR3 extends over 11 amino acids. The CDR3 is CSAPGGETQYF. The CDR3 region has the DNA TGCAGTGCTCCAGGGGGGGAGACCCAGTACTTC.

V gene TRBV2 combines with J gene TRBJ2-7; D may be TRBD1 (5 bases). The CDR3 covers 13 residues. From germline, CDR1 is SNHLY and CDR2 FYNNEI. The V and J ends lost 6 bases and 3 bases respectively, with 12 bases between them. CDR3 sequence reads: CASSADRIYEQYF. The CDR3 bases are TGTGCCAGCAGCGCTGACAGAATCTACGAGCAGTACTTC.

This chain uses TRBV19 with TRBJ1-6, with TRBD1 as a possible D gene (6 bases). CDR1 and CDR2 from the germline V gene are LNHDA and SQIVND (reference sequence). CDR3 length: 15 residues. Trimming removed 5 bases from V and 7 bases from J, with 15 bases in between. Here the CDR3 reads CASSSIDRPNSPLHF. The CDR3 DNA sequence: TGTGCCAGTAGTTCCATAGACAGGCCCAATTCACCCCTCCACTTT.

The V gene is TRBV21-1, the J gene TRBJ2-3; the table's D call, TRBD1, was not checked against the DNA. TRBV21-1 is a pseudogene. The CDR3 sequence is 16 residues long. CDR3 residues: CASSLTRDRKGDTQYF. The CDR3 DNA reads TGTGCCAGCAGCCTAACCAGGGACAGGAAAGGAGATACGCAGTATTTT.

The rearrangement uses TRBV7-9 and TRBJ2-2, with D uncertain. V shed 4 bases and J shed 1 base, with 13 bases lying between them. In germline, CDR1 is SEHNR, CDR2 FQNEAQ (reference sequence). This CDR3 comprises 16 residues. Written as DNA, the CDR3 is TGTGCCAGCAGCTCCCCGACTGATCAGAACACCGGGGAGCTGTTTTTT. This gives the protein CASSSPTDQNTGELFF. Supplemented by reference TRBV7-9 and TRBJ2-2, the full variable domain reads DTGVSQNPRHKITKRGQNVTFRCDPISEHNRLYWYRQTLGQGPEFLTYFQNEAQLEKSRLLSDRFSAERPKGSFSTLEIQRTEQGDSAMYLCASSSPTDQNTGELFFGEGSRLTVL.

In DNA, the CDR3 is TGTGCCAGCAGTTTAAGCTTGATTAGCAATCAGCCCCAGCATTTT. It translates to CASSLSLISNQPQHF. J is TRBJ1-5 and V is TRBV27; D is uncertain. The CDR3 runs to 15 residues. Trimming took 2 bases from V and 0 from J, leaving 8 bases between them. Germline V gene data show CDR1 as MNHEY and CDR2 as SMNVEV (reference sequence).

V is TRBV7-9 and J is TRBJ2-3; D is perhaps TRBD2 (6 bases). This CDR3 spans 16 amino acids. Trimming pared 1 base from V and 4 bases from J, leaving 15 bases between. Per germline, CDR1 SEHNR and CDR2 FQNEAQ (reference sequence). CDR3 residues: CASSLERGGRPDTQYF. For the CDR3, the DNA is TGTGCCAGCAGCTTAGAGAGGGGAGGCCGGCCAGATACGCAGTATTTT.

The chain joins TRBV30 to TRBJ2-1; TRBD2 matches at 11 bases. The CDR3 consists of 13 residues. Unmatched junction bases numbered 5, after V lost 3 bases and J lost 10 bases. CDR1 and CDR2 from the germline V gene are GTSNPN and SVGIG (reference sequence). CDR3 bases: TGTGCCTGGAGCCCGGGACTAGCGGCAGAGCAGTTCTTC. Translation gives CAWSPGLAAEQFF. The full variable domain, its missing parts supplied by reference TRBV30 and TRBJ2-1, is SQTIHQWPATLVQPVGSPLSLECTVEGTSNPNLYWYRQAAGRGLQLLFYSVGIGQISSEVPQNLSASRPQDRQFILSSKKLLLSDSGFYLCAWSPGLAAEQFFGPGTRLTVL.

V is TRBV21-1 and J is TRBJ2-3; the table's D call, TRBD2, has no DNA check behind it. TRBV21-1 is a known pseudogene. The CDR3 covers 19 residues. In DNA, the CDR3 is TGTGCCAGCTGCAAATCGGGGCGGGACGATGTTCCTAGCACAGATACGCAGTATTTT. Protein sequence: CASCKSGRDDVPSTDTQYF.

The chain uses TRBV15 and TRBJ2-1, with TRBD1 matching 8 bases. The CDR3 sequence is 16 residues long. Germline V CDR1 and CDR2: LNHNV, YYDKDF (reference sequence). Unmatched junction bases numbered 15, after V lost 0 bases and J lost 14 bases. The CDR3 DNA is TGTGCCACCAGCAGAGATAGGCAGGGGGCGGGGATGAGAAAGTTCTTC. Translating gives CATSRDRQGAGMRKFF.

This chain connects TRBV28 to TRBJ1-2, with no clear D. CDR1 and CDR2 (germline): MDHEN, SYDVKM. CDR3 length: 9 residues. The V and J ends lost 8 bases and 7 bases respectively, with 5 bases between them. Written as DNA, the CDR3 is TGTGCCAGCGGGCCTGGCTACACCTTC. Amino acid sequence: CASGPGYTF.

The CDR3 spells CASSTRTGLGSTEAFF. The DNA for the CDR3 is TGTGCCAGCAGCACTCGGACAGGCCTCGGGAGCACTGAAGCTTTCTTT. The chain has TRBV5-6 and TRBJ1-1; TRBD1 matches at 7 bases. Trimming removed 4 bases from V and 4 bases from J; junction bases left unmatched: 13. Germline CDR1 is SGHDT and CDR2 is YYEEEE. CDR3 length: 16 residues.

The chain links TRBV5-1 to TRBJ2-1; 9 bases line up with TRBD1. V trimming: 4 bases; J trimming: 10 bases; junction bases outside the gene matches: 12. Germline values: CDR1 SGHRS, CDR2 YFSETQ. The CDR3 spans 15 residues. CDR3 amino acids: CASSPIPGQGREQFF. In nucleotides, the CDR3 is TGCGCCAGCAGCCCCATTCCGGGACAGGGAAGGGAGCAGTTCTTC.

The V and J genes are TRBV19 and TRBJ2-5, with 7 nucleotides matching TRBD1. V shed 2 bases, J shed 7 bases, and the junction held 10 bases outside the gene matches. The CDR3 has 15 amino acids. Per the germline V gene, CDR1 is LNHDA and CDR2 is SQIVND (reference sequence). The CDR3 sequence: CASSIRSKGARTQYF. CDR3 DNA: TGTGCCAGTAGTATAAGGAGTAAGGGGGCGAGGACCCAGTACTTC.

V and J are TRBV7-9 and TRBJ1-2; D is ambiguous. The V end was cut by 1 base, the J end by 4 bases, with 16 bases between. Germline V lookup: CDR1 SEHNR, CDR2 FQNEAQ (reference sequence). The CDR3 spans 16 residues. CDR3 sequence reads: CASSLGTGSESYGYTF. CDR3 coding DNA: TGTGCCAGCAGCTTAGGGACGGGAAGTGAATCCTATGGCTACACCTTC.

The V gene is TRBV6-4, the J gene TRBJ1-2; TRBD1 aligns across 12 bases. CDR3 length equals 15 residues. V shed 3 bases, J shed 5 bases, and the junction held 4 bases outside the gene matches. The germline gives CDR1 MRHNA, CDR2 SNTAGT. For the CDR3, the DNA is TGTGCCAGCAGTGAGGGACAGGGGGCGCAATATGGCTACACCTTC. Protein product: CASSEGQGAQYGYTF.

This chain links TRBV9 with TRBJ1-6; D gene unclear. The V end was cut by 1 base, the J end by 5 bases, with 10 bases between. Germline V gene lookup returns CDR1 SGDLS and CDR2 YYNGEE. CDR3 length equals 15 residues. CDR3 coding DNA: TGTGCCAGCAGCGTATGGGCCACAGATAATTCACCCCTCCACTTT. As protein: CASSVWATDNSPLHF.

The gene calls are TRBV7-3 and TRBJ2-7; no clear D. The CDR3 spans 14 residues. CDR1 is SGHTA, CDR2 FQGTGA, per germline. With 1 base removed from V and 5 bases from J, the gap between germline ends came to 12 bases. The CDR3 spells CASSLNPGVHEQYF. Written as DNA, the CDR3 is TGTGCCAGCAGCTTAAACCCGGGTGTCCACGAGCAGTACTTC.

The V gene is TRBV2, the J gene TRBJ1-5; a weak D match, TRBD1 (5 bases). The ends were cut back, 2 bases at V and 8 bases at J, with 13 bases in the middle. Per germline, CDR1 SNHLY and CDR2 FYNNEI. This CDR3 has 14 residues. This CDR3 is CASSEMGGGEPQHF. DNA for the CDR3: TGTGCCAGCAGTGAAATGGGGGGGGGAGAGCCCCAGCATTTT.

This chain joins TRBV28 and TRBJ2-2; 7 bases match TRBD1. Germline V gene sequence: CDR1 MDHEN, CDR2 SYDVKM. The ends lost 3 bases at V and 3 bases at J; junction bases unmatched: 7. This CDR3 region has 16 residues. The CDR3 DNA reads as TGTGCCAGCAGTTTGTTTGGGACAGTGGACACCGGGGAGCTGTTTTTT. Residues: CASSLFGTVDTGELFF.

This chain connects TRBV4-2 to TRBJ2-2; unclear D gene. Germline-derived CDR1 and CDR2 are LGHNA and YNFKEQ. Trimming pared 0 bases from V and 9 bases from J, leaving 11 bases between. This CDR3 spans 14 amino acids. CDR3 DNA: TGTGCCAGCAGCCAAGATTATGGCCACCGGGAGCTGTTTTTT. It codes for CASSQDYGHRELFF.

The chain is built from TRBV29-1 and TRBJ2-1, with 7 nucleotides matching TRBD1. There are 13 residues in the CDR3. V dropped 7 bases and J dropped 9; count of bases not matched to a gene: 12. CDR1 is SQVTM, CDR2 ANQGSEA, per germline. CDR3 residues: CSALDRVLSEQFF. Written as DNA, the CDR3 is TGCAGCGCTTTAGACAGGGTTTTGAGTGAGCAGTTCTTC.

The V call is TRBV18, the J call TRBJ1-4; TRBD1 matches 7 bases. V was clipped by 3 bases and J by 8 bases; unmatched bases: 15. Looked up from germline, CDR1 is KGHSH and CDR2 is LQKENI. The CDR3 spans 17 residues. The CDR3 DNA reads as TGTGCCAGCTCACCCAACCGCGGAGGGGGCATAGGGGAAAAACTGTTTTTT. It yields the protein CASSPNRGGGIGEKLFF.